This T cell receptor beta chain was profiled in a study of cytomegalovirus exposure and HLA in healthy donors. Across the study: An analysis done earlier identified approximately 120 million unique TCR beta sequences from about 180 million T cells. Study conclusions and caveats: Within an earlier analysis, most TCR beta V segments proved productive either about 90% or about 30% of the time.

PCR used 60 Vbeta primers and 13 Jbeta primers. Only in-frame clones appear in the TCRdb table, and some are missing; sequencing was by immunoSEQ multiplex PCR. The table records over 150,000 clones, 75% to 85% of them present only once. About this clone itself: The target antigen is unknown.

Losses at the gene ends were 4 bases for V and 4 bases for J; bases not matched to a gene: 2. The CDR3 sequence is 14 residues long. In germline, CDR1 is SGHTA, CDR2 FQGNSA. The V and J genes are TRBV7-2 and TRBJ2-5; 11 nucleotides match TRBD1. This receptor was taken from a boy between 5 and 17 years old in good health and CMV-seronegative. The sequencing sample was made of PBMCs. The CDR3 DNA reads TGTGCCAGCAGCTGGGACAGGGGGGGAGAGACCCAGTACTTC. It is translated as CASSWDRGGETQYF.